Presented here are 24 T cell receptor beta chains from one specimen sequenced in a study of cytomegalovirus exposure and HLA in healthy donors. A multiplex PCR was run with 60 Vbeta primers and 13 Jbeta primers. Sequencing was performed with immunoSEQ multiplex PCR; in TCRdb, only in-frame clones are kept and a portion is missing. The table lists more than 100,000 clones, roughly three fifths of them singletons. Sequenced: PBMCs. The receptors derive from a woman aged 40 to 49 in good health and CMV-seronegative.

This clone was seen a handful of times. This chain connects TRBV9 to TRBJ2-1; 8 bases are shared with TRBD2. The ends lost 0 bases at V and 9 bases at J; junction bases unmatched: 5. This CDR3 spans 14 amino acids. The germline V gene has CDR1 SGDLS and CDR2 YYNGEE. CDR3 in DNA: TGTGCCAGCAGCGTAGTCGGGGGGGCCGCTGAGCAGTTCTTC. This translates into CASSVVGGAAEQFF.

This clone appeared a few times. This rearrangement joins TRBV28 to TRBJ1-4, with TRBD1 matching 8 bases. The CDR3 is 17 amino acids. The germline CDR1 and CDR2 sequences are MDHEN and SYDVKM. J was trimmed by 2 bases and V by 3 bases; bases with no gene match: 8. CDR3 coding DNA: TGTGCCAGCAGTTTGTTCAGGGGGCGGGTGACTAATGAAAAACTGTTTTTT. It specifies CASSLFRGRVTNEKLFF. The whole variable domain, remainder taken from reference TRBV28 and TRBJ1-4, is DVKVTQSSRYLVKRTGEKVFLECVQDMDHENMFWYRQDPGLGLRLIYFSYDVKMKEKGDIPEGYSVSREKKERFSLILESASTNQTSMYLCASSLFRGRVTNEKLFFGSGTQLSVL.

This rearrangement joins TRBV4-3 to TRBJ1-1; 8 bases are shared with TRBD1. There are 14 residues in the CDR3. The V gene end was trimmed by 4 bases and the J gene end by 7 bases; junction bases not matched to a gene: 8. Germline V gene data show CDR1 as LGHNA and CDR2 as YSLEER. CDR3 protein: CASSPDREAVEAFF. CDR3 nucleotide sequence: TGCGCCAGCAGCCCGGACAGGGAGGCGGTTGAAGCTTTCTTT.

The V and J genes are TRBV30 and TRBJ1-4, with 7 bases identical to TRBD1. Germline assignment: CDR1 GTSNPN and CDR2 SVGIG (reference sequence). The V gene end was trimmed by 8 bases and the J gene end by 7 bases; junction bases not matched to a gene: 4. This CDR3 is built from 11 residues. The CDR3 protein is CAGWTGEKLFF. CDR3 bases: TGTGCCGGATGGACAGGTGAAAAACTGTTTTTT.

This clone was observed a few times. This sequence joins TRBV19 and TRBJ1-6; 7 bases are a match to TRBD1. V dropped 4 bases and J dropped 10; count of bases not matched to a gene: 16. The CDR3 sequence is 17 residues long. Germline lookup yields CDR1 LNHDA and CDR2 SQIVND (reference sequence). CDR3: CASSKGTASSVSSPLHF. As DNA, the CDR3 is TGTGCCAGTAGTAAGGGGACAGCGTCCTCTGTTTCCTCACCCCTCCACTTT.

This clone was counted a few times. Additional DNA sequences in this sample encode the identical CDR3. The V and J genes are TRBV29-1 and TRBJ1-4; no clear D gene. The CDR3 extends over 12 amino acids. Germline CDR1 is SQVTM and CDR2 is ANQGSEA. V was pared by 4 bases and J by 3 bases, with 6 bases between. CDR3 sequence: CSVGRANEKLFF. DNA of the CDR3: TGCAGCGTTGGGAGGGCTAATGAAAAACTGTTTTTT.

The V and J genes are TRBV19 and TRBJ2-7; the match to TRBD2 covers 14 bases. The junction had 6 bases not matched to a gene; V was cut back by 5 bases and J by 3 bases. Per germline, CDR1 LNHDA and CDR2 SQIVND (reference sequence). There are 16 residues in the CDR3. As DNA, the CDR3 is TGTGCCAGTAGTTCGGGACTAGCGGGGGACCTCTACGAGCAGTACTTC. Residues: CASSSGLAGDLYEQYF.

This clone showed up just once. The chain employs TRBV7-7 and TRBJ2-1, with D tentatively TRBD1 (5 bases). The V end was cut by 1 base, the J end by 3 bases, with 10 bases between. The germline CDR1 and CDR2 sequences are SSHAT and FNYEAQ (reference sequence). This CDR3 has 15 amino acids. CDR3 in DNA: TGTGCCAGCAGCTTAGATAGGGGCCTCTACAATGAGCAGTTCTTC. It encodes CASSLDRGLYNEQFF. Drawing the rest from reference TRBV7-7 and TRBJ2-1, the complete variable domain is GAGVSQSPRYKVTKRGQDVTLRCDPISSHATLYWYQQALGQGPEFLTYFNYEAQPDKSGLPSDRFSAERPEGSISTLTIQRTEQRDSAMYRCASSLDRGLYNEQFFGPGTRLTVL.

V is TRBV28 and J is TRBJ2-5; TRBD2 matches at 8 bases. After removal of 4 bases from V and 2 bases from J, the junction contained 6 bases not matched to a gene. The CDR3 is 15 amino acids. CDR1 is MDHEN and CDR2 is SYDVKM in the germline V gene. CDR3 DNA sequence: TGTGCCAGCAGTTCGGGGGGGGCGGGGCAAGAGACCCAGTACTTC. Protein sequence: CASSSGGAGQETQYF.

In this sample, this clone turned up a few times. V is TRBV5-4 and J is TRBJ2-2, with TRBD1 matching over 7 bases. Trimming at V came to 4 bases and at J to 4 bases, leaving 10 bases not matched to a gene. Germline values: CDR1 SGHNT, CDR2 YYREEE (reference sequence). There are 16 residues in the CDR3. CDR3 amino acids: CASSKGARDITGELFF. CDR3 nucleotide sequence: TGTGCCAGCAGCAAGGGGGCCCGGGACATCACCGGGGAGCTGTTTTTT.

This clone was observed a handful of times. V gene TRBV5-5 combines with J gene TRBJ1-5; 11 bases line up with TRBD1. The CDR3 is 15 amino acids. V lost 4 bases and J lost 6; bases outside the gene matches: 6. From germline, CDR1 is SGHKS and CDR2 YYEKEE (reference sequence). The CDR3 is CASSPGTGGGQPQHF. For the CDR3, the DNA is TGTGCCAGCAGCCCAGGGACAGGGGGGGGTCAGCCCCAGCATTTT.

The CDR3, as DNA: TGTGCCAGCAGCTCACAGGGTTACGGCTACACCTTC. It translates to CASSSQGYGYTF. The chain has TRBV7-2 and TRBJ1-2, with TRBD1 as a possible D gene (6 bases). The CDR3 has 12 amino acids. V was clipped by 4 bases and J by 8 bases, with 11 bases between them. The germline V gene encodes CDR1 SGHTA and CDR2 FQGNSA.

This clone appeared many times. The V gene is TRBV13, the J gene TRBJ2-7; no firm D call. Germline loops: CDR1 PRHDT, CDR2 FYEKMQ (reference sequence). This CDR3 has 15 residues. Deletions cut 4 bases from V and 0 bases from J, with 13 bases between. The CDR3 DNA sequence: TGTGCCAGCAGCTCCGCCCTCATCGGCTCCTACGAGCAGTACTTC. Protein: CASSSALIGSYEQYF. Variable domain in full (rest from reference TRBV13 and TRBJ2-7): AAGVIQSPRHLIKEKRETATLKCYPIPRHDTVYWYQQGPGQDPQFLISFYEKMQSDKGSIPDRFSAQQFSDYHSELNMSSLELGDSALYFCASSSALIGSYEQYFGPGTRLTVT.

V usage is TRBV9 and J usage is TRBJ2-1, with TRBD1 matching 10 bases. Looked up from germline, CDR1 is SGDLS and CDR2 is YYNGEE. V lost 4 bases, J lost 6 bases, and 4 bases stayed unmatched. The CDR3 consists of 14 residues. Here the CDR3 reads CASSIRTGGNEQFF. The CDR3 region has the DNA TGTGCCAGCAGCATTCGGACAGGGGGCAATGAGCAGTTCTTC.

The V and J genes are TRBV19 and TRBJ2-7, with 9 bases that match TRBD1. The CDR3 length is 14 residues. J was trimmed by 4 bases and V by 7 bases; bases with no gene match: 8. The V gene's germline CDR1 is LNHDA and CDR2 SQIVND (reference sequence). The DNA of the CDR3 is TGTGCCAGTACCGCACAGGGGGCAGGGTACGAGCAGTACTTC. Translated, it gives CASTAQGAGYEQYF.

This chain uses TRBV19 with TRBJ1-5; weak D call: TRBD1 (6 bases). Trimming removed 7 bases at V and 3 bases at J, with 19 bases between. Germline-derived CDR1 and CDR2 are LNHDA and SQIVND (reference sequence). The CDR3 length is 16 residues. The CDR3 protein is CASKIQGRSNNQPQHF. The DNA of the CDR3 is TGTGCCAGTAAAATACAGGGAAGGAGCAACAATCAGCCCCAGCATTTT. The full variable domain, with the rest looked up from reference TRBV19 and TRBJ1-5, is DGGITQSPKYLFRKEGQNVTLSCEQNLNHDAMYWYRQDPGQGLRLIYYSQIVNDFQKGDIAEGYSVSREKKESFPLTVTSAQKNPTAFYLCASKIQGRSNNQPQHFGDGTRLSIL.

The rearrangement uses TRBV28 and TRBJ2-7, with a weak D call TRBD2 (5 bases). Trimming stripped 5 bases from V and 4 bases from J, with 15 bases between. The CDR3 spans 14 residues. Germline CDR1 reads MDHEN; CDR2 reads SYDVKM. The CDR3 reads CASSLQDGGYEQYF. DNA of the CDR3: TGTGCCAGCAGTCTCCAGGATGGCGGGTACGAGCAGTACTTC.

The rearrangement links TRBV18 to TRBJ2-2, with 8 positions matching TRBD1. Germline assignment: CDR1 KGHSH and CDR2 LQKENI. The CDR3 spans 16 residues. V was clipped by 2 bases and J by 1 base; unmatched bases: 3. For the CDR3, the DNA is TGTGCCAGCTCACCATTCGGGACAGGGAACACCGGGGAGCTGTTTTTT. Its protein is CASSPFGTGNTGELFF.

The chain combines TRBV9 with TRBJ2-5; D unclear. From germline, CDR1 is SGDLS and CDR2 YYNGEE. The CDR3 runs to 14 residues. V was clipped by 2 bases and J by 5 bases, with 13 bases between them. The chain's CDR3 is CASSVTAAWETQYF. The CDR3, as DNA: TGTGCCAGCAGCGTCACAGCCGCCTGGGAGACCCAGTACTTC.

The rearrangement joins TRBV30 to TRBJ2-3; D unresolved. The CDR3 contains 13 residues. Germline V gene data show CDR1 as GTSNPN and CDR2 as SVGIG (reference sequence). The ends were cut back, 2 bases at V and 4 bases at J, with 10 bases in the middle. DNA of the CDR3: TGTGCCTGGAGTCTTTGGCTGTCAGATACGCAGTATTTT. Protein: CAWSLWLSDTQYF.

The chain has TRBV7-9 and TRBJ1-1; 10 bases align to TRBD1. This CDR3 spans 16 amino acids. V lost 7 bases and J lost 1; bases outside the gene matches: 9. Looked up from germline, CDR1 is SEHNR and CDR2 is FQNEAQ (reference sequence). CDR3 DNA: TGTGCCAGCATCCGGGGCCGGGACAGGGGGAACACTGAAGCTTTCTTT. Protein: CASIRGRDRGNTEAFF. Complete variable domain (other parts from reference TRBV7-9 and TRBJ1-1): DTGVSQNPRHKITKRGQNVTFRCDPISEHNRLYWYRQTLGQGPEFLTYFQNEAQLEKSRLLSDRFSAERPKGSFSTLEIQRTEQGDSAMYLCASIRGRDRGNTEAFFGQGTRLTVV.

This clone has only one observation. The CDR3 sequence is CAGQTGINSPLHF. CDR3 coding DNA: TGTGCCGGACAGACAGGGATTAATTCACCCCTCCACTTT. This sequence joins TRBV5-4 and TRBJ1-6, with 7 bases lining up with TRBD1. The CDR3 is 13 residues long. Germline V gene data show CDR1 as SGHNT and CDR2 as YYREEE (reference sequence). V lost 10 bases, J lost 6 bases, and 7 bases stayed unmatched.

The chain joins TRBV5-1 to TRBJ2-1, with 9 bases lining up with TRBD2. Trimming took 1 base from V and 0 from J; bases not matched to a gene: 20. The CDR3 loop spans 22 amino acids. CDR1 and CDR2 from the germline V gene are SGHRS and YFSETQ. The DNA for the CDR3 is TGCGCCAGCAGCTTGTCCCTCCCCGACGAGCGCGGGGGGGCGTCCTCCTACAATGAGCAGTTCTTC. As protein: CASSLSLPDERGGASSYNEQFF.

The chain recombines TRBV11-2 with TRBJ1-6, with TRBD1 matching 8 bases. V gave up 0 bases and J gave up 8 bases; unmatched junction bases: 3. This CDR3 contains 15 residues. Germline V gene sequence: CDR1 SGHAT, CDR2 FQNNGV. The CDR3 is CASSLEGTGYSPLHF. The DNA of the CDR3 is TGTGCCAGCAGCTTAGAGGGGACAGGTTATTCACCCCTCCACTTT. The whole variable domain, remainder taken from reference TRBV11-2 and TRBJ1-6, is EAGVAQSPRYKIIEKRQSVAFWCNPISGHATLYWYQQILGQGPKLLIQFQNNGVVDDSQLPKDRFSAERLKGVDSTLKIQPAKLEDSAVYLCASSLEGTGYSPLHFGNGTRLTVT.